The 2 T cell receptor beta chains presented below share a single source sample, sequenced in a study of vaccination effects on CD4 cells after COVID-19. Sequenced by immunoSEQ multiplex PCR; TCRdb stores in-frame clones only, minus some. The data contain 25,000 to 30,000 clones, around 70% of them seen just once; the ten biggest clones take up roughly a tenth. Which antigens these TCRs recognize remains unknown. Sequencing in the ViraFEST assay came after antigen-specific CD4+ T cells had been expanded with viral peptide pools, which were used to stimulate PBMC. Culture proceeded for nine to ten days, and CD4+ T cells were then isolated. Each participant was given two doses of one vaccine (BNT162b2 or mRNA-1273). Sequencing used CD4+ T cells from PBMCs cultured with HCoV-NL63 spike peptides, obtained after COVID-19 vaccination. The receptor set was obtained from a human donor who received a COVID-19 vaccine.

V is TRBV29-1 and J is TRBJ1-1; possible D gene TRBD1, 6 bases. V was trimmed by 7 bases and J by 0 bases, leaving 12 bases between them. Per germline, CDR1 SQVTM and CDR2 ANQGSEA. CDR3 length equals 13 residues. In DNA, the CDR3 is TGCAGCGCTACCGGACAGTTGAACACTGAAGCTTTCTTT. Translation gives CSATGQLNTEAFF.

The chain uses TRBV11-3 and TRBJ1-1, with D uncertain. V was cut by 5 bases and J by 3 bases, with 10 bases left in between. Germline V gives CDR1 SGHNT, CDR2 YENEEA. The CDR3 extends over 13 amino acids. The CDR3 here is CASSLNRDTEAFF. The CDR3, as DNA: TGTGCCAGCAGCCTAAATCGAGACACTGAAGCTTTCTTT.